This passage covers 21 T cell receptor beta chains from one sample sequenced in a study of T cells expressing NK-cell markers. From its re-call of the 5' RACE reads, TCRdb lists each CDR3 protein once, without DNA. The specimen's table records under 600,000 distinct CDR3 sequences. Sequencing input: blood T cells: a sorted CD56 or NKG2C T cell subset, CD4+ or CD8+ T cells, or bulk PBMC T cells (not recorded which). The receptors were gathered from a woman between 45 and 65 years old in good health.

The chain combines TRBV11-2 with TRBJ2-3. CDR1 is SGHAT, CDR2 FQNNGV, per germline. CDR3 size: 15 residues. Here the CDR3 reads CASSWTRISTDTQYF.

CDR3 sequence: CASSGFERKLRDTQYF. The chain joins TRBV6-1 to TRBJ2-3; the D call of TRBD2 rests on TCRdb alone, since no DNA is present to check it. Looked up from germline, CDR1 is MNHNS and CDR2 is SASEGT. The length of the CDR3 is 16 residues.

The chain has TRBV6-1 and TRBJ1-1; TCRdb selects TRBD1, and the lack of DNA leaves this call unchecked. Per germline, CDR1 MNHNS and CDR2 SASEGT. This CDR3 has 16 residues. The CDR3 here is CASTESRGTFNTEAFF.

The chain carries TRBV13 and TRBJ2-3; the TRBD1 assignment by TCRdb is unverifiable without DNA. Per the germline V gene, CDR1 is PRHDT and CDR2 is FYEKMQ (reference sequence). This CDR3 has 17 amino acids. Here the CDR3 reads CASSLGQVYRDGDTQYF. The variable domain in full, completed from reference TRBV13 and TRBJ2-3, reads AAGVIQSPRHLIKEKRETATLKCYPIPRHDTVYWYQQGPGQDPQFLISFYEKMQSDKGSIPDRFSAQQFSDYHSELNMSSLELGDSALYFCASSLGQVYRDGDTQYFGPGTRLTVL.

V gene TRBV27 combines with J gene TRBJ2-5; TCRdb returns TRBD1, unconfirmable since there is no DNA. The germline V gene encodes CDR1 MNHEY and CDR2 SMNVEV (reference sequence). The CDR3 consists of 14 residues. This CDR3 is CASSVTGARETQYF.

The rearrangement links TRBV29-1 to TRBJ2-1. This CDR3 comprises 11 residues. Germline V CDR1 and CDR2: SQVTM, ANQGSEA. The CDR3 protein is CSVEDSVVRFF.

The CDR3 region is CASLLGGNTQYF. The J gene is TRBJ2-3, the V gene TRBV2; with no DNA, the TCRdb D assignment of TRBD2 cannot be verified. The germline CDR1 and CDR2 sequences are SNHLY and FYNNEI. This CDR3 is built from 12 residues. The whole variable domain, filled in from reference TRBV2 and TRBJ2-3, reads EPEVTQTPSHQVTQMGQEVILRCVPISNHLYFYWYRQILGQKVEFLVSFYNNEISEKSEIFDDQFSVERPDGSNFTLKIRSTKLEDSAMYFCASLLGGNTQYFGPGTRLTVL.

The J gene is TRBJ2-7, the V gene TRBV20-1; the D gene TCRdb calls, TRBD1, cannot be checked with no DNA. Looked up from germline, CDR1 is DFQATT and CDR2 is SNEGSKA (reference sequence). The CDR3 covers 16 residues. The CDR3 region is CSARVWRQPNSYEQYF.

V usage is TRBV5-1 and J usage is TRBJ2-3; TCRdb proposes TRBD1, but this gene call is untestable without DNA. Germline V gives CDR1 SGHRS, CDR2 YFSETQ. The CDR3 runs to 14 residues. CDR3: CASNFAGAADTQYF.

The chain uses TRBV20-1 and TRBJ2-7; TCRdb selects TRBD1, and the lack of DNA leaves this call unchecked. CDR3 length equals 12 residues. Per the germline V gene, CDR1 is DFQATT and CDR2 is SNEGSKA (reference sequence). The CDR3 is CSALTPNIEQYF.

The chain couples TRBV5-1 to TRBJ2-1; TCRdb's D call of TRBD1 is untestable without DNA. The germline V gene has CDR1 SGHRS and CDR2 YFSETQ. This CDR3 spans 15 amino acids. CDR3: CASSGTGGRTNEQFF.

V and J are TRBV5-1 and TRBJ2-3; TCRdb lists TRBD1, though no DNA is available to test this call. The germline gives CDR1 SGHRS, CDR2 YFSETQ. This CDR3 spans 15 amino acids. The CDR3 protein is CASSGGDRSTDTQYF.

This chain uses TRBV6-1 with TRBJ1-4; the TCRdb call, TRBD1, lacks DNA for checking. The CDR3 runs to 16 residues. Germline CDR1 MNHNS, CDR2 SASEGT. CDR3 amino acids: CASRRGPTATNEKLFF.

The rearrangement joins TRBV12-3 or TRBV12-4 to TRBJ2-4; TCRdb selects TRBD1, and the lack of DNA leaves this call unchecked. This CDR3 spans 16 amino acids. CDR3 region: CASSSGRVELRNIQYF.

CDR3: CASSLEGRTGTEAFF. This sequence joins TRBV5-1 and TRBJ1-1. Germline CDR1 reads SGHRS; CDR2 reads YFSETQ. This CDR3 has 15 residues.

The chain recombines TRBV2 with TRBJ1-4; TCRdb designates TRBD1, a call that cannot be tested without DNA. CDR3 length equals 12 residues. Germline loops: CDR1 SNHLY, CDR2 FYNNEI. The CDR3 here is CASGQGYEKLFF.

The chain carries TRBV6-4 and TRBJ2-2; TCRdb calls TRBD2, which cannot be checked without DNA. CDR3 size: 15 residues. Germline V CDR1 and CDR2: MRHNA, SNTAGT. The chain's CDR3 is CASSALAGAGGELFF.

The chain couples TRBV5-1 to TRBJ2-7; TCRdb designates TRBD2, a call that cannot be tested without DNA. The germline gives CDR1 SGHRS, CDR2 YFSETQ. The CDR3 is made up of 14 amino acids. The CDR3 sequence is CASSARGGIYEQYF.

The V and J genes are TRBV10-3 and TRBJ2-7. This CDR3 is 14 amino acids long. From germline, CDR1 is ENHRY and CDR2 SYGVKD. The CDR3 protein is CAILFWDNPYEQYF.

The chain is built from TRBV20-1 and TRBJ2-4; TCRdb designates TRBD1, a call that cannot be tested without DNA. Germline loops: CDR1 DFQATT, CDR2 SNEGSKA (reference sequence). This CDR3 contains 16 residues. This CDR3 reads CSASKGQGKAKNIQYF.

V usage is TRBV3-1 and J usage is TRBJ2-2. There are 15 residues in the CDR3. The germline V gene has CDR1 LGHDT and CDR2 YNNKEL (reference sequence). CDR3 loop: CASSPVGPNTGELFF.